These T cell receptor beta chains were read from a single sample in a study of early T cells in non-severe SARS-CoV-2 infection. TCRdb re-analysed the 5' RACE reads in MiXCR, keeping a single row per CDR3 protein. The profile shows some 54,000 distinct CDR3 sequences, 10% of them singletons. Material for sequencing was whole blood. Source of these receptors: an adult who was a healthcare worker with PCR-confirmed SARS-CoV-2 infection or an uninfected control (not recorded which). The CDR3 runs from the conserved cysteine through the conserved F or W. A D gene is named only where the DNA matches it firmly. Expanded clones get a size class; other rows say once, few or many, or leave the size out.

CDR3nt: TGTGCCAGCAGCCAAGGCGGGAGGGCGGGCAATGAGCAGTTCTTC
CDR3aa: CASSQGGRAGNEQFF
v_gene: TRBV3-1
d_gene: TRBD2
j_gene: TRBJ2-1
abundance: -

CDR3nt: TGTGCCAGCAGGGGGAACACTGAAGCTTTCTTT
CDR3aa: CASRGNTEAFF
v_gene: TRBV7-9
d_gene: -
j_gene: TRBJ1-1
abundance: many

CDR3nt: TGTGCCAGCAGTTTTAGTATCGGGACTACAGGGTTTTACGAGCAGTACTTC
CDR3aa: CASSFSIGTTGFYEQYF
v_gene: TRBV28
d_gene: -
j_gene: TRBJ2-7
abundance: once

CDR3nt: TGCAGTGCTTCGGGACTAGCGGGACCGAACACCGGGGAGCTGTTTTTT
CDR3aa: CSASGLAGPNTGELFF
v_gene: TRBV20-1
d_gene: TRBD2
j_gene: TRBJ2-2
abundance: many

CDR3nt: TGCAGTGCCCCCCCGGACGAAAGCTCCTACAATGAGCAGTTCTTC
CDR3aa: CSAPPDESSYNEQFF
v_gene: TRBV20-1
d_gene: -
j_gene: TRBJ2-1
abundance: -

CDR3nt: TGTGCCAGTAGTATAGATCATCAAACAGGCCGCAGCTATGGCTACACCTTC
CDR3aa: CASSIDHQTGRSYGYTF
v_gene: TRBV19
d_gene: -
j_gene: TRBJ1-2
abundance: -

CDR3nt: TGTGCCAGCAGCCAAACGTCGGGGGGGCCTGTTCCTGGGCCCCAGCATTTT
CDR3aa: CASSQTSGGPVPGPQHF
v_gene: TRBV6-6
d_gene: -
j_gene: TRBJ1-5
abundance: many

CDR3nt: TGTGCCAGTAGTATCCTGGGCGGACAGGGTGGGACCTACGAGCAGTACTTC
CDR3aa: CASSILGGQGGTYEQYF
v_gene: TRBV19
d_gene: TRBD1
j_gene: TRBJ2-7
abundance: many

CDR3nt: TGTGCCAGCAGCTTGCGGTCGCTAGAAAGAGCCAAAAACATTCAGTACTTC
CDR3aa: CASSLRSLERAKNIQYF
v_gene: TRBV5-6
d_gene: -
j_gene: TRBJ2-4
abundance: many

CDR3nt: TGTGCCAGCAAGGGACAGGGCTCCCCCTACGAGCAGTACTTC
CDR3aa: CASKGQGSPYEQYF
v_gene: TRBV7-2
d_gene: TRBD1
j_gene: TRBJ2-7
abundance: few

CDR3nt: TGTGCCAGCAGCTTAGCCCGAATCGACGAGCAGTACTTC
CDR3aa: CASSLARIDEQYF
v_gene: TRBV7-2
d_gene: -
j_gene: TRBJ2-7
abundance: few

CDR3nt: TGTGCCAGCAGCTTAGTGCTAGCGGGAGGCGTCACCGGGGAGCTGTTTTTT
CDR3aa: CASSLVLAGGVTGELFF
v_gene: TRBV7-2
d_gene: TRBD2
j_gene: TRBJ2-2
abundance: many

CDR3nt: TGCGCCAGCAGCCGAGGCTGGGCAACTAATGAAAAACTGTTTTTT
CDR3aa: CASSRGWATNEKLFF
v_gene: TRBV4-1
d_gene: -
j_gene: TRBJ1-4
abundance: few

CDR3nt: TGTGCCAGCAGCCTACCCAGGAGGGGACAGGGTAGCGATGAGCAGTTCTTC
CDR3aa: CASSLPRRGQGSDEQFF
v_gene: TRBV4-2
d_gene: TRBD1
j_gene: TRBJ2-1
abundance: -

CDR3nt: TGTGCCAGCTCAGGACCCCCGAGCTCCTATAATTCACCCCTCCACTTT
CDR3aa: CASSGPPSSYNSPLHF
v_gene: TRBV2
d_gene: -
j_gene: TRBJ1-6
abundance: -

CDR3nt: TGTGCCAGCAGCTTCAGAGGAGTTTACGAGCAGTACTTC
CDR3aa: CASSFRGVYEQYF
v_gene: TRBV7-2
d_gene: -
j_gene: TRBJ2-7
abundance: -

CDR3nt: TGTGCCACCGGACTAGCGGGAAATCGGGAGCAGTACTTC
CDR3aa: CATGLAGNREQYF
v_gene: TRBV15
d_gene: TRBD2
j_gene: TRBJ2-7
abundance: few

CDR3nt: TGTGCCAGCGGGGGCGAAGACACAGATACGCAGTATTTT
CDR3aa: CASGGEDTDTQYF
v_gene: TRBV2
d_gene: -
j_gene: TRBJ2-3
abundance: -

CDR3nt: TGCAGCGTTGAAGGACTAGCGGGATTTCGTGAGCAGTTCTTC
CDR3aa: CSVEGLAGFREQFF
v_gene: TRBV29-1
d_gene: TRBD2
j_gene: TRBJ2-1
abundance: many

CDR3nt: TGTGCCAGTAGAAGAGACCCCTCGGGAAATGAGCAGTTCTTC
CDR3aa: CASRRDPSGNEQFF
v_gene: TRBV19
d_gene: -
j_gene: TRBJ2-1
abundance: many

CDR3nt: TGTGCCAGCAGCTCCGGACAGGCTAACTATGGCTACACCTTC
CDR3aa: CASSSGQANYGYTF
v_gene: TRBV12-3/TRBV12-4
d_gene: TRBD1
j_gene: TRBJ1-2
abundance: many

CDR3nt: TGTGCCAGCAGCCATGATGGGGCGCGAAATCAGCCCCAGCATTTT
CDR3aa: CASSHDGARNQPQHF
v_gene: TRBV3-1
d_gene: -
j_gene: TRBJ1-5
abundance: many

CDR3nt: TGCAGCGTTGGGAGACTTGACAGGGCCAACTTCTACGAGCAGTACTTC
CDR3aa: CSVGRLDRANFYEQYF
v_gene: TRBV29-1
d_gene: TRBD1
j_gene: TRBJ2-7
abundance: -

CDR3nt: TGTGCCAGCAGCTTAGGCTATTACTACGAGCAGTACTTC
CDR3aa: CASSLGYYYEQYF
v_gene: TRBV7-2
d_gene: -
j_gene: TRBJ2-7
abundance: many

CDR3nt: TGTGCCAGCGGGAAAGGGGGCACAGATACGCAGTATTTT
CDR3aa: CASGKGGTDTQYF
v_gene: TRBV12-3/TRBV12-4
d_gene: -
j_gene: TRBJ2-3
abundance: many

CDR3nt: TGTGCCAGCCGGGGGACCGGACTAGTTAACGGTAATGAGCAGTTCTTC
CDR3aa: CASRGTGLVNGNEQFF
v_gene: TRBV6-6
d_gene: TRBD2
j_gene: TRBJ2-1
abundance: few

CDR3nt: TGTGCCAGCAGCTCCGAGATGTCAGGCCTGGCAACTAATGAAAAACTGTTTTTT
CDR3aa: CASSSEMSGLATNEKLFF
v_gene: TRBV2
d_gene: -
j_gene: TRBJ1-4
abundance: few

CDR3nt: TGTGCCAGCAGTTACAGAAGCTCCTACAATGAGCAGTTCTTC
CDR3aa: CASSYRSSYNEQFF
v_gene: TRBV6-5
d_gene: -
j_gene: TRBJ2-1
abundance: -

CDR3nt: TGCAGTGCCTCCCGAAGCGGACTAGCGCCCTACAATGAGCAGTTCTTC
CDR3aa: CSASRSGLAPYNEQFF
v_gene: TRBV20-1
d_gene: TRBD2
j_gene: TRBJ2-1
abundance: many

CDR3nt: TGCAGCGTTGAGTCGCTAGCTGGTGAGCAGTACTTC
CDR3aa: CSVESLAGEQYF
v_gene: TRBV29-1
d_gene: -
j_gene: TRBJ2-7
abundance: many

CDR3nt: TGCAGTGCCGGGGGACAGGGGGCGTCTAGCGGAGTCTACAATGAGCAGTTCTTC
CDR3aa: CSAGGQGASSGVYNEQFF
v_gene: TRBV20-1
d_gene: TRBD1
j_gene: TRBJ2-1
abundance: -

CDR3nt: TGTGCCAGCACTGTCGGGCGCCTGGACACTGAAGCTTTCTTT
CDR3aa: CASTVGRLDTEAFF
v_gene: TRBV9
d_gene: -
j_gene: TRBJ1-1
abundance: -

CDR3nt: TGTGCCAGCTCAAGGACAGGGTACGAGCAGTACTTC
CDR3aa: CASSRTGYEQYF
v_gene: TRBV18
d_gene: TRBD1
j_gene: TRBJ2-7
abundance: few

CDR3nt: TGTGCCAGCAGCTTCGGGCAGGGCCAAGAGACCCAGTACTTC
CDR3aa: CASSFGQGQETQYF
v_gene: TRBV5-4
d_gene: -
j_gene: TRBJ2-5
abundance: few

CDR3nt: TGTGCCAGCAGCTTCTTATACCGGGCCATGGGAGGCTACACCTTC
CDR3aa: CASSFLYRAMGGYTF
v_gene: TRBV5-6
d_gene: -
j_gene: TRBJ1-2
abundance: -

CDR3nt: TGTGCCAGCAGCCGTGTTTCAGAGACCCAGTACTTC
CDR3aa: CASSRVSETQYF
v_gene: TRBV7-9
d_gene: -
j_gene: TRBJ2-5
abundance: -

CDR3nt: TGTGCCAGCAGCCAATGGGAAAAACCCGATCAGCCCCAGCATTTT
CDR3aa: CASSQWEKPDQPQHF
v_gene: TRBV16
d_gene: -
j_gene: TRBJ1-5
abundance: few

CDR3nt: TGTGCCAGCAGACGGGACTACGAGAATGAGCAGTTCTTC
CDR3aa: CASRRDYENEQFF
v_gene: TRBV14
d_gene: TRBD2
j_gene: TRBJ2-1
abundance: few

CDR3nt: TGTGCCAGCAGCTTAAATCGGGCCTACGAGCAGTACTTC
CDR3aa: CASSLNRAYEQYF
v_gene: TRBV5-5
d_gene: -
j_gene: TRBJ2-7
abundance: many

CDR3nt: TGTGCCTGGACCCGCGGAGTAGGGCCGTACGAGCAGTACTTC
CDR3aa: CAWTRGVGPYEQYF
v_gene: TRBV30
d_gene: -
j_gene: TRBJ2-7
abundance: many

CDR3nt: TGCAGTGCTAGTGATAGGGGGCGAAACACCATATATTTT
CDR3aa: CSASDRGRNTIYF
v_gene: TRBV20-1
d_gene: TRBD1
j_gene: TRBJ1-3
abundance: -